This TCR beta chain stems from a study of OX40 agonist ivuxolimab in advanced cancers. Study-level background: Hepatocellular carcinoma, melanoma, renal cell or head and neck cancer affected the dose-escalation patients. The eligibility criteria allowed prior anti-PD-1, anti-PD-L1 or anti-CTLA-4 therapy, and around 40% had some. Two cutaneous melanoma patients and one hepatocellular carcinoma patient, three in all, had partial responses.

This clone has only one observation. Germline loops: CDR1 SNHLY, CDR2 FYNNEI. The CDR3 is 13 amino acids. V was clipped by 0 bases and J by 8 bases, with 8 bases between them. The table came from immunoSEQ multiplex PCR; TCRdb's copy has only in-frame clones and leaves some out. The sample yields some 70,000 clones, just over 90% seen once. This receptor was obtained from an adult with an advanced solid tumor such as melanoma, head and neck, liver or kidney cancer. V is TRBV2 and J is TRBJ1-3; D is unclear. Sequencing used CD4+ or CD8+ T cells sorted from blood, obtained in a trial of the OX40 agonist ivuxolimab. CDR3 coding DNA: TGTGCCAGCAGTGAAGCGCTATACTACACCATATATTTT. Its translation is CASSEALYYTIYF.